The 5 T cell receptor beta chains given below trace back to one sample, sequenced in a study of cytomegalovirus exposure and HLA in healthy donors. The PCR used 60 Vbeta and 13 Jbeta primers. Clones were sequenced by immunoSEQ multiplex PCR, and TCRdb holds only the in-frame ones, with some missing. The sample has fewer than 200,000 clones; the top ten hold less than 6.5%. The sample taken for sequencing was PBMCs. The receptors stem from a man aged 30 to 39 in good health and CMV-seronegative.

The chain joins TRBV5-1 to TRBJ2-2; D may be TRBD2 (5 bases). This CDR3 is built from 16 residues. CDR1 is SGHRS, CDR2 YFSETQ, per germline. V lost 4 bases, J lost 6 bases, and 19 bases lay in between. CDR3 nucleotides: TGCGCCAGCAGCGCGGCCGGGGTCGTCGGGGCCGGGGAGCTGTTTTTT. Its protein product is CASSAAGVVGAGELFF.

The chain recombines TRBV10-3 with TRBJ2-3, with 9 bases matching TRBD2. Trimming took 0 bases from V and 6 from J; bases not matched to a gene: 10. This CDR3 contains 17 residues. Germline V gene lookup returns CDR1 ENHRY and CDR2 SYGVKD. The CDR3 DNA is TGTGCCATCAGTGAGTCGCGTGGGTTCCTAGCGGGGGATACGCAGTATTTT. It codes for CAISESRGFLAGDTQYF.

The chain joins TRBV7-9 to TRBJ2-3; D may be TRBD2 (6 bases). Germline CDR1 SEHNR, CDR2 FQNEAQ (reference sequence). The V end lost 4 bases, the J end lost 1 base, and 12 bases lay between the germline ends. The CDR3 extends over 15 amino acids. CDR3 DNA: TGTGCCAGCAGCTCAGCCGGGAGCGGCACAGATACGCAGTATTTT. Protein: CASSSAGSGTDTQYF.

CDR3 amino acids: CASSLIGFPYEQYF. The DNA of the CDR3 is TGTGCCAGCAGCTTAATCGGGTTCCCCTACGAGCAGTACTTC. The chain couples TRBV7-2 to TRBJ2-7, with no clear D. CDR3 length: 14 amino acids. V dropped 2 bases and J dropped 2 bases, with 10 bases sitting between them. CDR1 and CDR2 from the germline V gene are SGHTA and FQGNSA.

The chain couples TRBV7-2 to TRBJ1-1; possible D gene TRBD1, 5 bases. This CDR3 contains 14 residues. Germline values: CDR1 SGHTA, CDR2 FQGNSA. V was trimmed by 0 bases and J by 4 bases, leaving 9 bases between them. CDR3 protein: CASSLAAGRTEAFF. The CDR3 bases are TGTGCCAGCAGCTTAGCGGCAGGGCGCACTGAAGCTTTCTTT.